This passage covers 2 T cell receptor beta chains from one sample sequenced in a study of CD8+ T cells in alopecia areata. RNA, once extracted, was reverse transcribed into cDNA for use as the sequencing template. TCRdb's table, derived via immunoSEQ multiplex PCR, lists solely in-frame clones and lacks some. The sample lists about 150,000 clones, around 50% occurring once. Material: CD8+ T cells sorted from blood, obtained at week 0. The receptor set was obtained from a human donor with alopecia areata.

V and J are TRBV7-6 and TRBJ1-1, with D possibly TRBD1 on 5 matching bases. The CDR3 sequence is 13 residues long. From germline, CDR1 is SGHVS and CDR2 FNYEAQ. The V and J ends lost 6 bases and 4 bases respectively, with 12 bases between them. CDR3 amino acids: CASRERGVTEAFF. The CDR3 DNA follows: TGTGCCAGCAGAGAACGGGGGGTCACTGAAGCTTTCTTT. The full variable domain, with the rest looked up from reference TRBV7-6 and TRBJ1-1, is GAGVSQSPRYKVTKRGQDVALRCDPISGHVSLYWYRQALGQGPEFLTYFNYEAQQDKSGLPNDRFSAERPEGSISTLTIQRTEQRDSAMYRCASRERGVTEAFFGQGTRLTVV.

V and J are TRBV4-3 and TRBJ2-1, with D unclear. Per the germline V gene, CDR1 is LGHNA and CDR2 is YSLEER. The CDR3 contains 13 residues. V lost 5 bases, J lost 2 bases, and 7 bases lay in between. CDR3 protein: CASSLYTYNEQFF. CDR3 sequence (DNA): TGCGCCAGCAGCTTATACACCTACAATGAGCAGTTCTTC.